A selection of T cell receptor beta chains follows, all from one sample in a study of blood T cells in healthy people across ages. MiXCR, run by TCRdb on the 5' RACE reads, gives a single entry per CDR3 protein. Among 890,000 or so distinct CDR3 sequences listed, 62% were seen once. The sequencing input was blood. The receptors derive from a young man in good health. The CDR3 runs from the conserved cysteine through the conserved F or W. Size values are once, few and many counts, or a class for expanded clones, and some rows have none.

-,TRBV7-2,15,CASSFTGRSYNEQFF
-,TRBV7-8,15,CASSLGSVPNQPQHF
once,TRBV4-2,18,CASSQGRLGGGAFETQYF
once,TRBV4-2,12,CASSSGYNEQYF
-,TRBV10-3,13,CAISESRENEQFF
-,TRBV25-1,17,CASSERGQRIYQETQYF
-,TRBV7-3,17,CASSLRVGTHSTDTQYF
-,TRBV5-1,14,CASSSGQGVNEQFF
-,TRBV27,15,CASSFGGASGCEQFF
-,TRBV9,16,CASSVVGRVGFNEQFF
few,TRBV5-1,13,CASSATGDTEAFF
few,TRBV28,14,CARKDRGLNSPLHF
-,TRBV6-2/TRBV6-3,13,CASSDSFQETQYF
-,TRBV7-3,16,CASSPDGQGPGETQYF
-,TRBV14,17,CASSQATVGRGLYEQYF
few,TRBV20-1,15,CSVNTPVTHSYEQYF
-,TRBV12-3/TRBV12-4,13,CASRGGSGYEQYF
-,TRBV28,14,CASSRGHPQETQYF
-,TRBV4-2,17,CASSQEGQPISYNEQFF
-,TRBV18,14,CASSPEVEDYEQYF
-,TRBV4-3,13,CASSQDFRETQYF
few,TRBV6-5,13,CASSYEAYNEQFF
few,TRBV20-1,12,CSAPGFGDTQYF
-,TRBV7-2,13,CASGRDLEYEQYF
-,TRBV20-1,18,CSARSPGTGGVRDTEAFF
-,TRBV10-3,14,CAISGLADNNEQFF
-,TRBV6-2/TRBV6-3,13,CASSPAFNQPQHF
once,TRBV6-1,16,CASSWGTSGGIDTQYF
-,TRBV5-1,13,CASNLEPSHEQFF
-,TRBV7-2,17,CASSLDWAGGYTDTQYF
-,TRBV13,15,CASSLEEGIYNEQFF
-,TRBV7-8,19,CASSPRAGGYISSYNEQFF
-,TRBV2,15,CASSEQGQYGNIQYF
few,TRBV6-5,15,CASSLITAGLYEQFF
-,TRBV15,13,CATSSGYQETQYF
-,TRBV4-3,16,CASSQDNGASYNEQFF
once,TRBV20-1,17,CSAARPVVSSYNSPLHF
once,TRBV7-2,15,CASSLNRRGEETQYF
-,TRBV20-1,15,CSDSGRWEPTGELFF
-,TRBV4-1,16,CASSQDFRGAQETQYF
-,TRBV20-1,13,CSAVSVSQYGYTF
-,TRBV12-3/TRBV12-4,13,CASTPGQRDEQYF
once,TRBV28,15,CASSLWQRVGYEQYF
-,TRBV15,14,CATTPRMGHETQYF
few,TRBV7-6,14,CASSIGQDSYEQYF
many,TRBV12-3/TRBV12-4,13,CASSFGAGHGYTF
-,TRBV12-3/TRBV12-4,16,CASSPLRGGLEETQFF
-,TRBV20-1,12,CSASGLDYEQYF
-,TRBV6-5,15,CASSSGQWMNNEQFF
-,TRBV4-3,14,CASSLLGTGGEQYF